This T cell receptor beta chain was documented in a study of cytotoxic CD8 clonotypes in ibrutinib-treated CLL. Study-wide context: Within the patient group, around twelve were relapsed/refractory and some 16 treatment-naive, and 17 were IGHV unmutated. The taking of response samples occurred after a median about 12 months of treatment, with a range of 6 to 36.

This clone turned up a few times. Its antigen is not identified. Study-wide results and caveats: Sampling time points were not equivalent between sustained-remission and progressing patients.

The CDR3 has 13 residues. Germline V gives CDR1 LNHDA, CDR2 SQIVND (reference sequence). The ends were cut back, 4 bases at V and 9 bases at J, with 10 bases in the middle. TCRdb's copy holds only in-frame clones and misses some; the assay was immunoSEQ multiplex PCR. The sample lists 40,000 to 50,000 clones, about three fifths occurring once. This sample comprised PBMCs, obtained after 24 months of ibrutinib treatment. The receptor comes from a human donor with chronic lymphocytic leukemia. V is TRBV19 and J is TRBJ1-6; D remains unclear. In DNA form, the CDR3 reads TGTGCCAGTAGTACCAAAGGGATTTCACCCCTCCACTTT. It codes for CASSTKGISPLHF.